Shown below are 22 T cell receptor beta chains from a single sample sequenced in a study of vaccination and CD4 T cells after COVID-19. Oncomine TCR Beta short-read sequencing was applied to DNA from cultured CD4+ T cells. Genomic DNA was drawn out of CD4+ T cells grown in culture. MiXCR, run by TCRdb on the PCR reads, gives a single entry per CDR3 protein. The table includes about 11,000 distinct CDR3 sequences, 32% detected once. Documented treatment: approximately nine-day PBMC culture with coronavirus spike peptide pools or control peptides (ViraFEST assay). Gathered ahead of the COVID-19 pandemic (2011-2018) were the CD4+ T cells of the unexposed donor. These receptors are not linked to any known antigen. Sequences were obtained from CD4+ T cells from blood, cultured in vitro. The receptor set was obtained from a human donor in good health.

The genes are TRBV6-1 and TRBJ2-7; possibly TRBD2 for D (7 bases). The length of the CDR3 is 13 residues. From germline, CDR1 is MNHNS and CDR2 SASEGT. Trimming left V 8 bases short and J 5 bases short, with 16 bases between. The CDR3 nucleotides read TGTGCCAGCGATGGGGGGCGGGGGCACGAGCAGTACTTC. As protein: CASDGGRGHEQYF.

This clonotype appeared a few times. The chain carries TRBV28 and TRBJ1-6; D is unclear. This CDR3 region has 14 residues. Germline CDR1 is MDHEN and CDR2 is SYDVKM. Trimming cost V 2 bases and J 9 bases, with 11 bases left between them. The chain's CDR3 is CASSLGGQSSPLHF. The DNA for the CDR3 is TGTGCCAGCAGTTTAGGAGGGCAGAGTTCACCCCTCCACTTT.

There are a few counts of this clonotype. The CDR3 DNA reads TGTGCCAGCAGGATTGACGGGACCAACACTGAAGCTTTCTTT. Encoded protein: CASRIDGTNTEAFF. The gene calls are TRBV2 and TRBJ1-1; the D gene is possibly TRBD1 (5 bases). The CDR3 is 14 residues long. Germline values: CDR1 SNHLY, CDR2 FYNNEI. Trimming took off 6 bases at V and 2 bases at J, with 13 bases between the two ends.

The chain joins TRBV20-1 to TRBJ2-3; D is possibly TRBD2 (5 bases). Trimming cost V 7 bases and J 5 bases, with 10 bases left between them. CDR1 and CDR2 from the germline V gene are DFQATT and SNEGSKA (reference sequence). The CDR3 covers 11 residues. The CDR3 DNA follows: TGCAGTGGACTATGGGGAGATACGCAGTATTTT. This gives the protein CSGLWGDTQYF.

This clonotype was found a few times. CDR3 amino acids: CASRSDITRDRGKQYF. The CDR3 DNA follows: TGTGCCAGCAGATCCGATATAACTAGGGACAGGGGTAAGCAGTACTTC. The rearrangement uses TRBV6-2 or TRBV6-3 and TRBJ2-7; 10 bases line up with TRBD1. Germline V gives CDR1 MNHEY, CDR2 SVGEGT. This CDR3 is built from 16 residues. Losses at the gene ends were 6 bases for V and 8 bases for J; bases not matched to a gene: 16.

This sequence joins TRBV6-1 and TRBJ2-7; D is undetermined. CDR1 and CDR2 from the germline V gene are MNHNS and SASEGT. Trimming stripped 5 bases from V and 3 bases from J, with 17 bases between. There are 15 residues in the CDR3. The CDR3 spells CASSQKSNSHYEQYF. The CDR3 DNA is TGTGCCAGCAGTCAAAAAAGTAATTCACACTACGAGCAGTACTTC.

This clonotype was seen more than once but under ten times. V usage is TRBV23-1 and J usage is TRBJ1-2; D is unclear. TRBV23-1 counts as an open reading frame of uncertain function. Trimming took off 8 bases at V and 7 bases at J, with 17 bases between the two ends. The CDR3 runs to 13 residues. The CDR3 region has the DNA TGCGCCAGCCGATTCCCCGACGGCTTTGGCTACACCTTC. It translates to CASRFPDGFGYTF.

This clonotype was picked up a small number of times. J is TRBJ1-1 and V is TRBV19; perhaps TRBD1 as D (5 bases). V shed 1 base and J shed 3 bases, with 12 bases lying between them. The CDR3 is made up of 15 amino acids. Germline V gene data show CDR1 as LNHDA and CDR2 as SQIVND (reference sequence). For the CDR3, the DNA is TGTGCCAGTAGTATAGGGGACCGGGGGGACACTGAAGCTTTCTTT. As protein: CASSIGDRGDTEAFF.

The CDR3 coding sequence is TGCAGTGCTATCAAGGGAGCAGCCGATAGCAATCAGCCCCAGCATTTT. Translation: CSAIKGAADSNQPQHF. The chain joins TRBV20-1 to TRBJ1-5; D uncertain. This CDR3 spans 16 amino acids. Germline V lookup: CDR1 DFQATT, CDR2 SNEGSKA (reference sequence). Deletions cut 4 bases from V and 0 bases from J, with 16 bases between.

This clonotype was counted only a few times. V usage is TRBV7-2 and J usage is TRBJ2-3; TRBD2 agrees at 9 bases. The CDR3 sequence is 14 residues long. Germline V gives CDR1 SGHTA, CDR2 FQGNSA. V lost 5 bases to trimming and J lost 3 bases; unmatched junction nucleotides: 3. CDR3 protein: CASSISGSTDTQYF. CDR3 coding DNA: TGTGCCAGCAGCATTAGCGGGAGTACAGATACGCAGTATTTT.

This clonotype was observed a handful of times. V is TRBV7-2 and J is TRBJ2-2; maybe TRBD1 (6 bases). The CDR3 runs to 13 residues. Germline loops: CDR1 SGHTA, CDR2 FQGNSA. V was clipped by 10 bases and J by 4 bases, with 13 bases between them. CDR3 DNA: TGTGCCACGGGACATTTTGGCACCGGGGAGCTGTTTTTT. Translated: CATGHFGTGELFF.

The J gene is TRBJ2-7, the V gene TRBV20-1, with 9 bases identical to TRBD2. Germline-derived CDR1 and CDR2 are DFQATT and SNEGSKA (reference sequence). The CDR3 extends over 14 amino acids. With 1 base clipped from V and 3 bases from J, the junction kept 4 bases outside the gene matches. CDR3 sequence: CSARGLAGNYEQYF. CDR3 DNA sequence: TGCAGTGCTAGAGGCCTAGCGGGAAACTACGAGCAGTACTTC.

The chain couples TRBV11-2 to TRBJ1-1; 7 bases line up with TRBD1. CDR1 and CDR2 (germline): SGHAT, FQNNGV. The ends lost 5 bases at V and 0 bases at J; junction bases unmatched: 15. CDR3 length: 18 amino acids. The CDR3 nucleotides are TGTGCCAGCAGCGGACGACAGGGTGGGCCGGCAATGAACACTGAAGCTTTCTTT. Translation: CASSGRQGGPAMNTEAFF.

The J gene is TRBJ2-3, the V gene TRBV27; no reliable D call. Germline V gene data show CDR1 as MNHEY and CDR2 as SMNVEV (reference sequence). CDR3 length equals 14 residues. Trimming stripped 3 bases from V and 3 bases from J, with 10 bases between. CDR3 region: CASSLTPRTDTQYF. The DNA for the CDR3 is TGTGCCAGCAGTTTGACCCCGCGGACAGATACGCAGTATTTT.

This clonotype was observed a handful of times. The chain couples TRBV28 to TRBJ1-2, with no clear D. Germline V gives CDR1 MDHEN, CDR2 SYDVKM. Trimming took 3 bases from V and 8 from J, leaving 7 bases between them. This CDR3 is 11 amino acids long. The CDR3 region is CASSLEVGYTF. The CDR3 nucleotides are TGTGCCAGCAGTTTGGAGGTCGGCTACACCTTC.

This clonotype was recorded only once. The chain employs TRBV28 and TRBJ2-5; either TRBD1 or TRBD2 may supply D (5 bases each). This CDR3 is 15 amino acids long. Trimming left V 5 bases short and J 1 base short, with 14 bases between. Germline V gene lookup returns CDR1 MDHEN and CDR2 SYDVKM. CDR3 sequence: CASSPKGRIQETQYF. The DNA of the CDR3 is TGTGCCAGCAGTCCCAAGGGACGGATCCAAGAGACCCAGTACTTC.

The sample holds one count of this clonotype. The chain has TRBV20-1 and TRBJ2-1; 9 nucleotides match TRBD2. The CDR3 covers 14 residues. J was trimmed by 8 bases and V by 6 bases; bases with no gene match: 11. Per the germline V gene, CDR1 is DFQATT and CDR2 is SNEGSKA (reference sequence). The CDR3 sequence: CSANSGSTRDEQFF. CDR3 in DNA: TGCAGTGCCAATAGCGGGAGCACGAGGGATGAGCAGTTCTTC.

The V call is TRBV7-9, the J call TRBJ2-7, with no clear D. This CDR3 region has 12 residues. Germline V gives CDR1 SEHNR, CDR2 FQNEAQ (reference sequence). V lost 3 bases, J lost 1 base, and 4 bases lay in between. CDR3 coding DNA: TGTGCCAGCAGCTTTGCGTCCTACGAGCAGTACTTC. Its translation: CASSFASYEQYF.

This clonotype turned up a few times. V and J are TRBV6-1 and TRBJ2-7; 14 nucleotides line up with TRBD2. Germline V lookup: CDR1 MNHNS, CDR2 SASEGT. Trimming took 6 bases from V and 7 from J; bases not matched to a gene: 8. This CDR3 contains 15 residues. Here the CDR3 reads CASRGGTSGSWEQYF. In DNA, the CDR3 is TGTGCCAGCAGGGGAGGGACTAGCGGGAGTTGGGAGCAGTACTTC.

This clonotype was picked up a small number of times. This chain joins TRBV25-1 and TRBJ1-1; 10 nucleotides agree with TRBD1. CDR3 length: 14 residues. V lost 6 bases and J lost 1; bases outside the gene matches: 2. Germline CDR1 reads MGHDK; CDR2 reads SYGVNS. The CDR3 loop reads CASSDRGRNTEAFF. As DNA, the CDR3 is TGTGCCAGCAGCGACAGGGGGCGGAACACTGAAGCTTTCTTT.

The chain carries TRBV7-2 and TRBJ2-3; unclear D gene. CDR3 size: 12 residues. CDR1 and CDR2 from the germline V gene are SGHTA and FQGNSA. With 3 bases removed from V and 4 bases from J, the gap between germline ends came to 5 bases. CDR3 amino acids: CASSFVADTQYF. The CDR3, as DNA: TGTGCCAGCAGCTTTGTGGCAGATACGCAGTATTTT.

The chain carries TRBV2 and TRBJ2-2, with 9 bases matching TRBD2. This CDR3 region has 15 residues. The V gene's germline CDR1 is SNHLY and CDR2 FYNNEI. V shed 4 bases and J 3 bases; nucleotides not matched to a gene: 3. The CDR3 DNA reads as TGTGCCAGCAGTGCACGACTAGCGGACACCGGGGAGCTGTTTTTT. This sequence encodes CASSARLADTGELFF.